This TCR beta chain was captured by sequencing in a study of T cell changes during pregnancy in multiple sclerosis. CDR3 size: 17 residues. Per the germline V gene, CDR1 is LGHNA and CDR2 is YNFKEQ. J was trimmed by 2 bases and V by 0 bases; bases with no gene match: 6. TCRdb's table, derived via immunoSEQ multiplex PCR, lists solely in-frame clones and lacks some. The table records some 66,000 clones, over 75% of them present only once. V is TRBV4-2 and J is TRBJ2-3; 9 bases agree with TRBD2. This material consisted of CD8+ T cells from peripheral blood mononuclear cells, taken before pregnancy. The receptor was derived from a female donor with multiple sclerosis, enrolled in a pregnancy study. CDR3 sequence (DNA): TGTGCCAGCAGCCAAGAGGGGCTAGCGGGGAACACAGATACGCAGTATTTT. Its translation is CASSQEGLAGNTDTQYF.